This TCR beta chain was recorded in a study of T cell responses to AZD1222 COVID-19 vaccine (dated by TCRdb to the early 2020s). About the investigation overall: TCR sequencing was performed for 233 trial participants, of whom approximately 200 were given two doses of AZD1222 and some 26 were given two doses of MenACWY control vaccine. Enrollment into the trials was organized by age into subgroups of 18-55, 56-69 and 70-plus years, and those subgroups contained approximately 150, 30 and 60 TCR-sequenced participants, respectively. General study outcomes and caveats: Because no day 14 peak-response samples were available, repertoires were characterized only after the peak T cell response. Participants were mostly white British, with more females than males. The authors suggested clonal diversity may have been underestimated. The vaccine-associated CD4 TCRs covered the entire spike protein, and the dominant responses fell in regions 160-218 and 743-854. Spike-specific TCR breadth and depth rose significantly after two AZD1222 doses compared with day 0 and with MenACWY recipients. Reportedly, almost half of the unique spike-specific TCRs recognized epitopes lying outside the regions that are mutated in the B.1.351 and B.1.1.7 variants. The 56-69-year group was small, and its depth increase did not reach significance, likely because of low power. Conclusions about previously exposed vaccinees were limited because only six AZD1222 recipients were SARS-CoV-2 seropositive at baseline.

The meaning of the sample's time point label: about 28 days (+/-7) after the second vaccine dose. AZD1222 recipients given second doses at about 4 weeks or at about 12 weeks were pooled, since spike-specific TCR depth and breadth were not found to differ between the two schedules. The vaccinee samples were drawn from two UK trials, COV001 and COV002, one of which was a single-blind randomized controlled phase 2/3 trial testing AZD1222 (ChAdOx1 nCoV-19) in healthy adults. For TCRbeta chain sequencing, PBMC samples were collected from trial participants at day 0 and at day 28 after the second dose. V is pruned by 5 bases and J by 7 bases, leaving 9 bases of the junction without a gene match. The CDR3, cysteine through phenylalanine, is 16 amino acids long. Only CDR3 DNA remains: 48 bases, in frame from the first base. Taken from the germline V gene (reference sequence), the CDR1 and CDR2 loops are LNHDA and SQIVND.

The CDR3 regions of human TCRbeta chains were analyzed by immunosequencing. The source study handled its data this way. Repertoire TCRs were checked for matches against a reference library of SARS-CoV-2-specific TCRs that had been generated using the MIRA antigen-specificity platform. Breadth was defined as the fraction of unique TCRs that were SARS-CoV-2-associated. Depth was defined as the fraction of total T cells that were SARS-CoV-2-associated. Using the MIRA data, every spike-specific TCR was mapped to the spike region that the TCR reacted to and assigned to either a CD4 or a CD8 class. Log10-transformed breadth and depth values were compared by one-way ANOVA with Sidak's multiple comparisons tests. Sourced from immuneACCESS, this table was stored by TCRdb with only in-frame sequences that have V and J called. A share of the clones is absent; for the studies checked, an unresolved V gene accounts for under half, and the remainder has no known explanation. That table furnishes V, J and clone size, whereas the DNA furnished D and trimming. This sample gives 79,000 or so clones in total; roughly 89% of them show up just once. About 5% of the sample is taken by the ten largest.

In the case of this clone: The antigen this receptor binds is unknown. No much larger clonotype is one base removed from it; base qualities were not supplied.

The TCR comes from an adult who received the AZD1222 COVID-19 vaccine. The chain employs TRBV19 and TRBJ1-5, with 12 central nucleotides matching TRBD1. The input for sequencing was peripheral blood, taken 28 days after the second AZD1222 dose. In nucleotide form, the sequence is TGTGCCAGTAGTTCTCCGGGACAGGGGGCTTGGCAGCCCCAGCATTTT. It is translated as CASSSPGQGAWQPQHF.